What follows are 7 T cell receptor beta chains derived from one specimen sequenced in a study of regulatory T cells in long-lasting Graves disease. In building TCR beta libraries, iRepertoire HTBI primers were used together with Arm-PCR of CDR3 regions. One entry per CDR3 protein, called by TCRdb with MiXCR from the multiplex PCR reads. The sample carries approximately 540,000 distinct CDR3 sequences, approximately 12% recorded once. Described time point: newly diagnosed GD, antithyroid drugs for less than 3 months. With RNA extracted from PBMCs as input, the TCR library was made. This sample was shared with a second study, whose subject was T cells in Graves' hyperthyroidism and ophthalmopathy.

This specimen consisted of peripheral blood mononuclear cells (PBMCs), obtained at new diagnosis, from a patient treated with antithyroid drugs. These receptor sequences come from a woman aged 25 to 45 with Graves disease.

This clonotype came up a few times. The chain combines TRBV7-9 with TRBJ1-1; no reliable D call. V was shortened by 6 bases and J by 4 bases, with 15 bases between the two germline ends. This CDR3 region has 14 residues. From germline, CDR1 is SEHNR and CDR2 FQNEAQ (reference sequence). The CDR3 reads CASRSRHRSTEAFF. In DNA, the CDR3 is TGTGCCAGCAGGTCTCGCCATAGAAGCACTGAAGCTTTCTTT.

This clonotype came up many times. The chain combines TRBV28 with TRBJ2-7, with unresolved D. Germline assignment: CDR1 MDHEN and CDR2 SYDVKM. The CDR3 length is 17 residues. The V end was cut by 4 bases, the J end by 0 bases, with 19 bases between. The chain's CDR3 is CASSSRLFMPLSYEQYF. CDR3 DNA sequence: TGTGCCAGCAGTTCCCGTCTATTTATGCCCCTCTCCTACGAGCAGTACTTC.

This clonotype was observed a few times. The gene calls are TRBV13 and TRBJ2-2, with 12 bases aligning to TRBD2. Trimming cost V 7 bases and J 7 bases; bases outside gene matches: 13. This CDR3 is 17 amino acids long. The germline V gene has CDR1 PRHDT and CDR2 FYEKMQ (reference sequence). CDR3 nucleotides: TGTGCCAGCACCTGGAGGGCTCCGGGACTAGCGGGCGGGGAGCTGTTTTTT. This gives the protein CASTWRAPGLAGGELFF.

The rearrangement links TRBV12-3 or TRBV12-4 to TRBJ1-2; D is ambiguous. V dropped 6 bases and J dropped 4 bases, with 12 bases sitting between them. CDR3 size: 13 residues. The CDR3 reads CASRPRSSYGYTF. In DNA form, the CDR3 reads TGTGCCAGCAGGCCTCGGAGCAGCTATGGCTACACCTTC.

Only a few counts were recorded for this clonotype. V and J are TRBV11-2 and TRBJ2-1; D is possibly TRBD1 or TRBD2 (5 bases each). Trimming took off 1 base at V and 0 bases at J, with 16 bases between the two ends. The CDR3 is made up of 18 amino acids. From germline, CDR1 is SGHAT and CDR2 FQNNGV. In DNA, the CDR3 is TGTGCCAGCAGCTTAGCCTCGACAGCGGTGAGCTCCTACAATGAGCAGTTCTTC. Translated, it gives CASSLASTAVSSYNEQFF.

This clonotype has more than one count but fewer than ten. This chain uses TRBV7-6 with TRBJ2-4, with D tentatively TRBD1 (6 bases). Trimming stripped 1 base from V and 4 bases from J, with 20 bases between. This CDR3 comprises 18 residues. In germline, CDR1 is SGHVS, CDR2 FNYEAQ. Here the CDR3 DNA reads TGTGCCAGCAGCTTAGGCCCATTCGTCGGACAGTCAAAAAACATTCAGTACTTC. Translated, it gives CASSLGPFVGQSKNIQYF.

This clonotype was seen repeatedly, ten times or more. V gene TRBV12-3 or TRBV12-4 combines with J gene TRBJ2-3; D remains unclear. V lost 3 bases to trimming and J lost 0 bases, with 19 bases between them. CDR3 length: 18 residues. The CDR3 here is CASSFGEQLRFSTDTQYF. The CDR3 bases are TGTGCCAGCAGTTTTGGGGAACAGCTACGTTTTAGCACAGATACGCAGTATTTT.